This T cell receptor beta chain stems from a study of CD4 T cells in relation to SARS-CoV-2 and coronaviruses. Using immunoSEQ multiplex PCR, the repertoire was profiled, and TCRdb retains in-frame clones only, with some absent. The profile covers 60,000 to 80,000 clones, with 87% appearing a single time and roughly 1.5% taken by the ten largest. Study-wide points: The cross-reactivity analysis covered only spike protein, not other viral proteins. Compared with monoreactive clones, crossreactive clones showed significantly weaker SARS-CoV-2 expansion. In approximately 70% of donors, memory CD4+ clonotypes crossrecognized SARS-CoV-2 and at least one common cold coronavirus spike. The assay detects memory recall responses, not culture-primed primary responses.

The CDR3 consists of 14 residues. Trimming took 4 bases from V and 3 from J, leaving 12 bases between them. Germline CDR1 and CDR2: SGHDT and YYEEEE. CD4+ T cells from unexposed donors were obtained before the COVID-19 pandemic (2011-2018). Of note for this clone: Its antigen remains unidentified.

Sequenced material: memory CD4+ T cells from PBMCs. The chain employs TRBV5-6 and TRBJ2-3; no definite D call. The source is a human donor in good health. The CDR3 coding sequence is TGTGCCAGCAGCACCGACCGGTGGACAGATACGCAGTATTTT. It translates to CASSTDRWTDTQYF.